This T cell receptor (beta chain) was sequenced for a study of blood T cell repertoires in COVID-19. Study-wide context: Material from acute and convalescent COVID-19 was sourced from the United States, Italy and Spain.

Only in-frame clones appear in the TCRdb table, and some are missing; sequencing was by immunoSEQ multiplex PCR. The data show just over 300,000 clones, 85% to 90% seen once. V was shortened by 3 bases and J by 1 base, with 10 bases between the two germline ends. The CDR3 has 14 amino acids. The germline gives CDR1 SGHKS, CDR2 YYEKEE (reference sequence). The V call is TRBV5-5, the J call TRBJ1-1, with TRBD1 as a possible D gene (5 bases). This clonotype originated in a man aged 30-40 years who had recovered from COVID-19. Sequenced: PBMCs or T cells enriched from blood (not recorded which). CDR3 DNA sequence: TGTGCCAGCAGCTCCGGCGGGGGGAACACTGAAGCTTTCTTT. This codes for CASSSGGGNTEAFF. The full variable domain, its missing parts supplied by reference TRBV5-5 and TRBJ1-1, is DAGVTQSPTHLIKTRGQQVTLRCSPISGHKSVSWYQQVLGQGPQFIFQYYEKEERGRGNFPDRFSARQFPNYSSELNVNALLLGDSALYLCASSSGGGNTEAFFGQGTRLTVV.